A selection of T cell receptor beta chains follows, all from one sample in a study of blood T cell repertoires in COVID-19. The method was immunoSEQ multiplex PCR; TCRdb's version includes in-frame clones alone and lacks a portion of them. The table records roughly 220,000 clones, about 78% of them present only once. Sequencing used peripheral blood. These receptors came from a woman aged 70-85 years with acute or convalescent COVID-19. Both conserved end residues are part of each CDR3. The order of the fields is J gene, V gene, clone size, CDR3 protein. Clone size is shown for a subset of rows, as once, few, many or a class of expanded clone.

TRBJ2-1 | TRBV14 | few | CASGAGGPWDEQFF
TRBJ2-7 | TRBV14 | . | CASSQGLAGPYEQYF
TRBJ2-2 | TRBV6-5 | . | CASSTRTGTTGELFF
TRBJ2-1 | TRBV3-1/TRBV3-2 | . | CASSTSGGPYNEQFF
TRBJ2-1 | TRBV19 | once | CASSMAGVFNEQFF
TRBJ2-1 | TRBV27 | . | CASSSNRVPQYNEQFF
TRBJ1-1 | TRBV24-1 | once | CATSDSRTGGTEAFF
TRBJ1-6 | TRBV28 | once | CASSFYGGESPLHF
TRBJ1-2 | TRBV27 | . | CASSRDRAYTIDGYTF
TRBJ1-1 | TRBV30 | . | CARQKGAAEAFF
TRBJ2-3 | TRBV7-3 | . | CASSLTPGVTDTQYF
TRBJ2-7 | TRBV10-3 | . | CAISEFRDEQYF
TRBJ2-7 | TRBV6-6 | . | CASSAGGYEQYF
TRBJ2-7 | TRBV30 | . | CAWRLAGLDEQYF
TRBJ2-1 | TRBV12-3/TRBV12-4 | . | CASSLDSYNEQFF
TRBJ1-4 | TRBV5-6 | few | CASSHTGSESEKLFF
TRBJ2-7 | TRBV28 | . | CASSYQGRGEQYF
TRBJ1-4 | TRBV2 | few | CASSARQGTTEKLFF
TRBJ1-2 | TRBV2 | . | CASRVTGHGYTF
TRBJ1-5 | TRBV15 | . | CATSRAWEGAGNQPQHF
TRBJ1-5 | TRBV6-6 | . | CASRSRGPDQPQHF
TRBJ2-7 | TRBV6-6 | . | CASSYGDRGVEQYF
TRBJ1-5 | TRBV28 | once | CASSSQSVRRGYQPQHF
TRBJ1-1 | TRBV6-6 | . | CASSYGAEAAFF
TRBJ2-5 | TRBV15 | . | CATSRVGGARQETQYF
TRBJ1-6 | TRBV18 | . | CASSPGQGAYNSPLHF
TRBJ2-7 | TRBV5-1 | . | CASSLNQGQPDYEQYF
TRBJ1-3 | TRBV11-2 | . | CASSFRRDGVLYF
TRBJ1-1 | TRBV5-8 | . | CASSFRDLNTEAFF
TRBJ1-2 | TRBV20-1 | once | CSASSGTGVFF
TRBJ2-5 | TRBV9 | . | CASSPGQATYQETQYF
TRBJ1-6 | TRBV18 | . | CASSLGTGGDGPLHF